The 23 T cell receptor beta chains given below trace back to one sample, sequenced in a study of T cells in Graves' hyperthyroidism and ophthalmopathy. Researchers amplified the TCR beta CDR3 regions from RNA transcripts. Initially, a first-round RT-PCR of the TCR CDR3 employed the HTBI primer set. TCRdb analysed the multiplex PCR reads with MiXCR anew, one entry per CDR3 protein. The data hold nearly 750,000 distinct CDR3 sequences, with roughly 32% observed a single time. Specimen: blood. The receptor source for this set is a woman between 35 and 50 years old with Graves' hyperthyroidism.

This clonotype was observed a handful of times. The chain links TRBV19 to TRBJ2-7, with 7 bases lining up with TRBD2. Germline V lookup: CDR1 LNHDA, CDR2 SQIVND (reference sequence). V shed 1 base and J 2 bases; nucleotides not matched to a gene: 5. The CDR3 is 15 amino acids. CDR3 protein: CASSIGSSGAYEQYF. The CDR3 nucleotides are TGTGCCAGTAGTATAGGGTCTAGCGGAGCCTACGAGCAGTACTTC.

This clonotype came up many times. The CDR3 loop reads CASSSGGVGEAFF. The CDR3 DNA is TGTGCCAGCAGCTCAGGGGGTGTTGGTGAAGCTTTCTTT. This chain joins TRBV7-2 and TRBJ1-1; TRBD1 matches at 7 bases. Germline-derived CDR1 and CDR2 are SGHTA and FQGNSA. CDR3 length: 13 residues. V trimming: 4 bases; J trimming: 7 bases; junction bases outside the gene matches: 6.

This clonotype was detected a few times. V and J are TRBV7-3 and TRBJ1-6; a weak D match, TRBD1 (5 bases). Between the trimmed V and J ends, which lost 0 bases and 6 bases, there was a span of 9 bases. Per germline, CDR1 SGHTA and CDR2 FQGTGA. The CDR3 is 15 amino acids. The CDR3, as DNA: TGTGCCAGCAGCTTAACGGGGACGGTTAATTCACCCCTCCACTTT. This gives the protein CASSLTGTVNSPLHF.

The chain employs TRBV9 and TRBJ1-4, with D unresolved. Matching the DNA end better, TRBJ2-2 makes the J call doubtful. The CDR3 totals 12 residues. CDR1 and CDR2 from the germline V gene are SGDLS and YYNGEE. CDR3 sequence (DNA): TGTGCCAGCAGCGCCTCGCCCGGGGAGCTGTTTTTT. Translated, it gives CASSASPGELFF.

To note about this clonotype: A read error may produce the germline difference seen at one junction end. The chain links TRBV7-2 to TRBJ2-5; 7 nucleotides agree with TRBD2. CDR3 length: 12 residues. Germline CDR1 SGHTA, CDR2 FQGNSA. The CDR3 sequence: CASSRRGDPQYF. The CDR3 DNA follows: TGCGCCAGCAGCAGACGGGGGGACCCCCAGTACTTC.

There are many counts of this clonotype. The rearrangement uses TRBV12-3 or TRBV12-4 and TRBJ2-6; no definite D call. CDR3 length: 15 amino acids. Trimming took off 1 base at V and 2 bases at J, with 6 bases between the two ends. CDR3 bases: TGTGCCAGCAGTTTAGGCTTTACTGGGGCCAACGTCCTGACTTTC. Protein product: CASSLGFTGANVLTF.

With respect to this clonotype: As the CDR3 is not closed by the conserved phenylalanine or tryptophan, this likely results from a read error. The CDR3: CASSLGRNTEAFS. The CDR3, as DNA: TGTGCCAGCAGCTTGGGGCGGAACACTGAAGCTTTCTCT. This chain links TRBV5-6 with TRBJ1-1; D gene unclear. Trimming shortened V by 0 bases and J by 1 base, and 4 bases separated the two germline ends. The CDR3 length is 13 residues. CDR1 SGHDT and CDR2 YYEEEE come from the germline V gene.

The table lists this clonotype with a few counts. The V gene is TRBV6-5, the J gene TRBJ1-1; 7 bases map to TRBD1. The CDR3 spans 12 residues. With 8 bases clipped from V and 5 bases from J, the junction kept 5 bases outside the gene matches. Germline CDR1 reads MNHEY; CDR2 reads SVGAGI. The DNA of the CDR3 is TGTGCCAGCGGACAGGACTTGACTGAAGCTTTCTTT. This gives the protein CASGQDLTEAFF.

This clonotype occurred a few times. The V gene is TRBV5-1, the J gene TRBJ2-3; the match to TRBD2 covers 8 bases. Germline lookup yields CDR1 SGHRS and CDR2 YFSETQ. Germline trimming cut 2 bases from V and 0 bases from J; bases unmatched to any gene: 2. This CDR3 has 15 residues. The CDR3 spells CASSFSGTSTDTQYF. CDR3 DNA sequence: TGCGCCAGCAGCTTTAGCGGGACAAGCACAGATACGCAGTATTTT.

This clonotype was observed a few times. The V and J genes are TRBV7-2 and TRBJ1-5, with no clear D. Germline-derived CDR1 and CDR2 are SGHTA and FQGNSA. This CDR3 comprises 15 residues. Trimming stripped 2 bases from V and 3 bases from J, with 11 bases between. CDR3 residues: CASSLLSADNQPQHF. Written as DNA, the CDR3 is TGTGCCAGCAGCTTACTTTCCGCAGACAATCAGCCCCAGCATTTT.

The chain joins TRBV12-3 or TRBV12-4 to TRBJ1-5; 9 bases match TRBD1. The CDR3 spans 14 residues. Trimming removed 6 bases from V and 7 bases from J; junction bases left unmatched: 7. CDR3 bases: TGTGCCAGCAGGCTGGGACAGGGAGGACAGCCCCAGCATTTT. This sequence encodes CASRLGQGGQPQHF.

Regarding this clonotype: This clone may be a read error of a much larger clone one base away. V usage is TRBV4-1 and J usage is TRBJ1-2; D not resolved. CDR1 and CDR2 from the germline V gene are MGHRA and YSYEKL. The CDR3 length is 14 residues. Trimming took off 0 bases at V and 3 bases at J, with 8 bases between the two ends. CDR3 sequence reads: CASSQDLGHYGYTF. CDR3 nucleotides: TGCGCCAGCAGCCAAGATCTGGGTCACTATGGCTACACCTTC.

The chain is built from TRBV20-1 and TRBJ1-1; TRBD1 matches at 12 bases. This CDR3 is 15 amino acids long. V was pared by 7 bases and J by 5 bases, with 11 bases of the junction left unmatched. CDR1 and CDR2 from the germline V gene are DFQATT and SNEGSKA (reference sequence). The CDR3 DNA is TGCAGTGTTAAGGGGACAGGGGGCTTCAGGACTGAAGCTTTCTTT. It translates to CSVKGTGGFRTEAFF.

In this sample, this clonotype turned up many times. V gene TRBV19 combines with J gene TRBJ1-2; 10 nucleotides agree with TRBD1. CDR3 length: 13 amino acids. Germline V lookup: CDR1 LNHDA, CDR2 SQIVND (reference sequence). Losses at the gene ends were 6 bases for V and 4 bases for J; bases not matched to a gene: 2. The CDR3 nucleotides are TGTGCCAGTAGGACAGGGGGCATCTATGGCTACACCTTC. Encoded protein: CASRTGGIYGYTF.

The table lists this clonotype with many counts. The V and J genes are TRBV7-2 and TRBJ2-7; TRBD2 matches at 7 bases. The CDR3 spans 16 residues. V shed 0 bases, J shed 0 bases, and the junction held 5 bases outside the gene matches. The germline V gene has CDR1 SGHTA and CDR2 FQGNSA. CDR3 DNA: TGTGCCAGCAGCTTAGCGGGAGGGCCCCCCTCCTACGAGCAGTACTTC. Protein sequence: CASSLAGGPPSYEQYF.

This clonotype was counted ten times or more. This sequence joins TRBV29-1 and TRBJ1-2, with 9 bases that match TRBD1. Germline V gene sequence: CDR1 SQVTM, CDR2 ANQGSEA. V was clipped by 6 bases and J by 4 bases; unmatched bases: 3. CDR3 length equals 12 residues. This chain's CDR3 is CSVMDRGYGYTF. The CDR3 nucleotides read TGCAGCGTCATGGACAGGGGCTATGGCTACACCTTC.

This clonotype showed up just once. The chain combines TRBV2 with TRBJ1-2, with 7 bases aligning to TRBD1. V was pared by 5 bases and J by 12 bases, with 12 bases of the junction left unmatched. Per the germline V gene, CDR1 is SNHLY and CDR2 is FYNNEI. The CDR3 extends over 13 amino acids. The CDR3 DNA sequence: TGTGCCAGCAGTCCGACAGGGACCTCTGGAAACACCTTC. Its protein product is CASSPTGTSGNTF.

This clonotype was found a few times. V usage is TRBV12-3 or TRBV12-4 and J usage is TRBJ1-2, with D possibly TRBD1 on 6 matching bases. V was pared by 5 bases and J by 7 bases, with 17 bases between. This CDR3 is built from 14 residues. CDR3 amino acids: CASSKTGYSSGYTF. CDR3 DNA sequence: TGTGCCAGCAGTAAAACAGGGTATAGCTCTGGCTACACCTTC.

This clonotype was recorded only once. A much larger clone sits a single nucleotide away, making a read error possible. Lacking the conserved final phenylalanine or tryptophan, this CDR3 likely reflects a read error. The chain uses TRBV12-3 or TRBV12-4 and TRBJ1-1; no firm D call. Trimming took 1 base from V and 11 from J, leaving 8 bases between them. The CDR3 contains 11 residues. CDR3 sequence: CASSLGRVAFS. The CDR3 nucleotides read TGTGCCAGCAGTTTAGGCAGAGTCGCTTTCTCT.

In its sample, this clonotype was seen many times. The chain couples TRBV19 to TRBJ2-7; D perhaps matches TRBD1 (6 bases). Germline V gene lookup returns CDR1 LNHDA and CDR2 SQIVND (reference sequence). The V end lost 2 bases, the J end lost 2 bases, and 13 bases lay between the germline ends. This CDR3 comprises 15 residues. CDR3 in amino acids: CASSIKRQGTYEQYF. DNA for the CDR3: TGTGCCAGTAGTATAAAGCGGCAGGGGACCTACGAGCAGTACTTC.

This clonotype was counted only a few times. A junction end diverges from the germline sequence, so it may reflect a read error. This sequence joins TRBV7-2 and TRBJ1-1, with 7 bases matching TRBD1. CDR1 and CDR2 (germline): SGHTA, FQGNSA. The CDR3 covers 15 residues. The CDR3 loop is CASSQDSSTTGRAFF. CDR3 sequence (DNA): TGCGCCAGCAGCCAAGATTCGTCAACGACAGGGAGAGCTTTCTTT.

This clonotype was observed a single time. This chain joins TRBV5-1 and TRBJ2-2; 10 bases line up with TRBD1. CDR3 length: 15 amino acids. Germline values: CDR1 SGHRS, CDR2 YFSETQ. The V gene end was trimmed by 4 bases and the J gene end by 6 bases; junction bases not matched to a gene: 6. The CDR3 spells CASSLGTGAAGELFF. Here the CDR3 DNA reads TGCGCCAGCAGCCTGGGGACAGGGGCAGCCGGGGAGCTGTTTTTT.

The V gene is TRBV5-5, the J gene TRBJ1-1; D is perhaps TRBD1 (5 bases). Germline V gene lookup returns CDR1 SGHKS and CDR2 YYEKEE (reference sequence). The V end lost 1 base, the J end lost 8 bases, and 12 bases lay between the germline ends. This CDR3 is built from 13 residues. The CDR3 DNA sequence: TGTGCCAGCAGCTTGACGCAGACAGCAGAAGCTTTCTTT. Its translation is CASSLTQTAEAFF.